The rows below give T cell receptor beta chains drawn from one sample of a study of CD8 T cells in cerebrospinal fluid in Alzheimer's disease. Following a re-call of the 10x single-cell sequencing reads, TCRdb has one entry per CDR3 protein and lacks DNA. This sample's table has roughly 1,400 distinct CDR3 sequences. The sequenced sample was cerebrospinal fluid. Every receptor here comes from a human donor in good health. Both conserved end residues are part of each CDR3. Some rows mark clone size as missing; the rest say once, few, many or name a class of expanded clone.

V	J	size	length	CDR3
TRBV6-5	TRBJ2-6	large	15	CASSYAGPGANVLTF
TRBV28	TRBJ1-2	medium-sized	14	CAIRHPQGREGYTF
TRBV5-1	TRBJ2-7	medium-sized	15	CASSEPGQGNNEQYF
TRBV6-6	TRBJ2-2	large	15	CASSYSRSGAGELFF
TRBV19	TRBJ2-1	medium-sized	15	CASSIKTGRPNEQFF
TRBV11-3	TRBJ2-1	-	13	CASSVGQGNEQFF
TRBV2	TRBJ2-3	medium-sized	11	CAGSTGLAQYF
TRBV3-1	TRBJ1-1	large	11	CASSQHTEAFF
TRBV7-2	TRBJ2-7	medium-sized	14	CASSPGQYSYEQYF
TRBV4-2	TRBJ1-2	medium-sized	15	CASSQDYSGGDGYTF
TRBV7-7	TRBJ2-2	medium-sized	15	CASSKIQRGTGELFF
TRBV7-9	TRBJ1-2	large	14	CASSLLGQGDGYTF
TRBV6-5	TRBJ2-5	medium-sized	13	CASRRSHQETQYF
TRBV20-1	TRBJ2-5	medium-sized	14	CSADKTGPRETQYF
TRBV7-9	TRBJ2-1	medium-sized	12	CASSLQTRAQFF
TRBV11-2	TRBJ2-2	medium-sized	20	CASSLRWLAGGDTNTGELFF
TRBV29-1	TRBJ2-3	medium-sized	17	CSVAPRRTSRFPDTQYF
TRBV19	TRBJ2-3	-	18	CASSIESERGRMTDTQYF
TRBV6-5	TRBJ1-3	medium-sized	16	CASSYGWGSTGNTIYF
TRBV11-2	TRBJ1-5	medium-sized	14	CASSLGPTGVPQHF
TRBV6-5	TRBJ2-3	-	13	CASRVPNTDTQYF
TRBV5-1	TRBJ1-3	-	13	CASSFDSGNTIYF
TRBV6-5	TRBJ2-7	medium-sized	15	CASSYGASGNYEQYF
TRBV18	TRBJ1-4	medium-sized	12	CASSPSNEKLFF
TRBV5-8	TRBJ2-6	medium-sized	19	CASSLAPGQGLSGANVLTF
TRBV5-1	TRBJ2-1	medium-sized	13	CASSLSQGDEQFF
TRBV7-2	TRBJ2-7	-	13	CASRRTSGYEQYF